The 3 T cell receptor beta chains below all came from one sample that was sequenced in a study of cytomegalovirus exposure and HLA in healthy donors. A multiplex PCR was run with 60 Vbeta primers and 13 Jbeta primers. Here immunoSEQ multiplex PCR was the method, and the copy in TCRdb shows in-frame clones only, minus some. The sample yields 150,000 or so clones, over 65% seen once. Sequencing input: PBMCs. The receptors originated from a man in his forties in good health and CMV-seropositive.

The genes are TRBV27 and TRBJ1-5, with a weak D call TRBD1 (6 bases). Germline CDR1 is MNHEY and CDR2 is SMNVEV (reference sequence). This CDR3 region has 17 residues. Trimming left V 3 bases short and J 7 bases short, with 22 bases between. The CDR3 DNA follows: TGTGCCAGCAGTTTCGGGGGGGCGGGACCGAGAAAACAGCCCCAGCATTTT. It encodes CASSFGGAGPRKQPQHF.

The chain joins TRBV7-9 to TRBJ1-3; D remains ambiguous. The length of the CDR3 is 15 residues. The V end was cut by 0 bases, the J end by 0 bases, with 6 bases between. Per germline, CDR1 SEHNR and CDR2 FQNEAQ (reference sequence). The CDR3 is CASSLAAYSGNTIYF. CDR3 coding DNA: TGTGCCAGCAGCTTAGCAGCTTACTCTGGAAACACCATATATTTT.

This clone was recorded once. This chain links TRBV18 with TRBJ2-1; 11 positions agree with TRBD2. The CDR3 is made up of 15 amino acids. In germline, CDR1 is KGHSH, CDR2 LQKENI. V trimming: 2 bases; J trimming: 6 bases; junction bases outside the gene matches: 3. For the CDR3, the DNA is TGTGCCAGCTCACCAGGGACTAGCGGAATCAATGAGCAGTTCTTC. Translating it yields CASSPGTSGINEQFF.